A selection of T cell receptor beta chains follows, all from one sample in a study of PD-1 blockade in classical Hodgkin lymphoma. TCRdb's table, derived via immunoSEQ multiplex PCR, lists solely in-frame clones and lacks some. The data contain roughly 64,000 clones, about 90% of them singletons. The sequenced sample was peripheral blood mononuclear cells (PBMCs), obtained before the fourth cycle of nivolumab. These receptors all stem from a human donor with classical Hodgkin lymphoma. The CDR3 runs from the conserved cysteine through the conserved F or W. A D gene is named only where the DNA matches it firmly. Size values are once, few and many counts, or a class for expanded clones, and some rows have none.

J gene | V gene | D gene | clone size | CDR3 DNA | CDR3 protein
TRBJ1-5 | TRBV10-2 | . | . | TGCGCCAGCAGTGGGGCAAATTATCAGCCCCAGCATTTT | CASSGANYQPQHF
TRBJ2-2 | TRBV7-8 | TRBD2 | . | TGTGCCAGCGCGAAAGTACCACTAGCGGCCAACACCGGGGAGCTGTTTTTT | CASAKVPLAANTGELFF
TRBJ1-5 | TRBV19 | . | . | TGTGCCAGTAGTATAGGGTCTGGTCAGCCCCAGCATTTT | CASSIGSGQPQHF
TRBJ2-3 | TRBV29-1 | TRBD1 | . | TGCAGCGCCAGGGACAGGGTGGCTTGGGATACGCAGTATTTT | CSARDRVAWDTQYF
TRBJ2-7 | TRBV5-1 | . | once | TGCGCCAGCAGCCGCGACAGCTACGAGCAGTACTTC | CASSRDSYEQYF
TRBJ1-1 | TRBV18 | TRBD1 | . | TGTGCCAGCTCACACAGACAGGGAGGACACACTGAAGCTTTCTTT | CASSHRQGGHTEAFF
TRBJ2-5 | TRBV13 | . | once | TGTGCCAGCAGGCCGCGCGGCCGTCTAGTGCACGAGACCCAGTACTTC | CASRPRGRLVHETQYF
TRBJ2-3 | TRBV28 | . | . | TGTGCCAGCAGTTTTAAAGATACGCAGTATTTT | CASSFKDTQYF
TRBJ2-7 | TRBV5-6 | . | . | TGTGCCAGCAGCGATCGTTGGTTCGAGCAGTACTTC | CASSDRWFEQYF
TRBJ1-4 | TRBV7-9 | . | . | TGTGCCAGCAGCTTAGTGGTGAGAGAAAAACTGTTTTTT | CASSLVVREKLFF
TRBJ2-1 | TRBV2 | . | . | TGTGCCATCTTCGTAGAGCTGTACAATGAGCAGTTCTTC | CAIFVELYNEQFF
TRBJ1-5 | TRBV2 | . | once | TGTGCCAGCAGGACGACAGGTCGTAATCAGCCCCAGCATTTT | CASRTTGRNQPQHF
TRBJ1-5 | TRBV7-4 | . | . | TGTGCCAGCACCGAAACAGTCACAGGGTTCAATCAGCCCCAGCATTTT | CASTETVTGFNQPQHF
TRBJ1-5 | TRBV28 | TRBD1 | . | TGTGCCAGCAGTGAGAACCAGGGGGACAATCAGCCCCAGCATTTT | CASSENQGDNQPQHF
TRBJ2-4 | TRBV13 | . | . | TGTGCCAGCAGCCGGGAGCGGGCTAGACCCACCAAAAACATTCAGTACTTC | CASSRERARPTKNIQYF
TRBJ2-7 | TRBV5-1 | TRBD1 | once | TGCGCCAGCAGCTGGAGACAGGGGATCACCTACGAGCAGTACTTC | CASSWRQGITYEQYF
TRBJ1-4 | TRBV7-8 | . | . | TGTGCCAGCAGGATAGGTACCAAGTTTTTTGAAAAACTGTTTTTT | CASRIGTKFFEKLFF
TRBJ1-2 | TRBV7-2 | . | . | TGTGCCAGCAGCTTAGCAGGGGGAGGCTACACCTTC | CASSLAGGGYTF
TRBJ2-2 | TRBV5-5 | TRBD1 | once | TGTGCCAGCAGCTGGGGACAGGCTACCGGGGAGCTGTTTTTT | CASSWGQATGELFF
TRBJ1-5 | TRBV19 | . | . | TGTGCCAGTAGTACGGGAGGGGAGCAGCCCCAGCATTTT | CASSTGGEQPQHF
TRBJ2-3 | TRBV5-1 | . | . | TGCGCCAGCCGTGGTCCAGAGACTACAGATACGCAGTATTTT | CASRGPETTDTQYF
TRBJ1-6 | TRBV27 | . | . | TGTGCCAGCAGTTTATTCTGGACCCGAGGTACCTCCTATAATTCACCCCTCCACTTT | CASSLFWTRGTSYNSPLHF
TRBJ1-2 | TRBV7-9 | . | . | TGTGCCAGCAGCTTACCAGGACTCGGGGGCTACACCTTC | CASSLPGLGGYTF
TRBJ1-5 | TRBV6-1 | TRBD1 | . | TGTGCCACCCAGGGGGATCAGCCCCAGCATTTT | CATQGDQPQHF
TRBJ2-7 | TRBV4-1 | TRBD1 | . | TGCGCCAGCAGCCACAATCTAGGGGGCGCGGGTTCGGCCGAGCAGTACTTC | CASSHNLGGAGSAEQYF
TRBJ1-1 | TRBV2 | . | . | TGTGCCAGCCCCCCCAGGCAGATGAACACTGAAGCTTTCTTT | CASPPRQMNTEAFF
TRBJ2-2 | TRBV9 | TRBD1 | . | TGTGCCAGCAGCCTCCGGACAGGGCCCTCACCGAACACCGGGGAGCTGTTTTTT | CASSLRTGPSPNTGELFF
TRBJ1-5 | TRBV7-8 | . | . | TGTGCCAGCAGCTTATCCAGGGCGAGTCAGCCCCAGCATTTT | CASSLSRASQPQHF
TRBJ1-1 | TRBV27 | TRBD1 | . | TGTGCCAGCAGTGCCTCGACAGGGCTGCTCTCTGAAGCTTTCTTT | CASSASTGLLSEAFF
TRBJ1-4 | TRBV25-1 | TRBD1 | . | TGTGCCAGTGAAGGGGGCCGAGCTTATGAAAAACTGTTTTTT | CASEGGRAYEKLFF
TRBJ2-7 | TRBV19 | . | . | TGTGCCAGTAGCCTGGGGGCGGGCGAGCAGTACTTC | CASSLGAGEQYF
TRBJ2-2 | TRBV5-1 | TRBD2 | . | TGCGCCAGCAGCTTGGCCCGGGGGGGTAGCACCGGGGAGCTGTTTTTT | CASSLARGGSTGELFF
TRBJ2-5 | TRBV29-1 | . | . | TGCAGCGTTGACCTCCAGCAAGAGACCCAGTACTTC | CSVDLQQETQYF
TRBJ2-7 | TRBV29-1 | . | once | TGCAGCGTTGAAGGAGGGGATTCCTCCTACGAGCAGTACTTC | CSVEGGDSSYEQYF
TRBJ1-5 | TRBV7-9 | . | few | TGTGCCAGCAGCGACACCTCCGGACTCAGTTCCCAGCATTTT | CASSDTSGLSSQHF
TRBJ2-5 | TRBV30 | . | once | TGTGCCTGGAGGAGCAGGGGACTGGGCGTGTGGGCAGAGACCCAGTACTTC | CAWRSRGLGVWAETQYF
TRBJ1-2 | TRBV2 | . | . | TGTGCCAGCAGTGAACGGGGGAATGGCTACACCTTC | CASSERGNGYTF
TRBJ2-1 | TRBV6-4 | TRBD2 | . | TGTGCCAGCAGTGCGGCTAGCGGGGGGGCCTCTCCCGTTGAGCAGTTCTTC | CASSAASGGASPVEQFF
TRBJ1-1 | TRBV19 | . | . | TGTGCCAGTAGTCTCGTAAAGAACACTGAAGCTTTCTTT | CASSLVKNTEAFF
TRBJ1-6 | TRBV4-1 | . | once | TGCGCCAGCAGCCAAGAAGGAGGAGGAAATTCACCCCTCCACTTT | CASSQEGGGNSPLHF
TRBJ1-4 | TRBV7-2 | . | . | TGTGCCAGCAGCTTAACGGGCCGACGGGCTGAAAAACTGTTTTTT | CASSLTGRRAEKLFF
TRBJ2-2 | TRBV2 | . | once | TGTGCCAGCAGTGAGTCGGGGACCGGGGAGCTGTTTTTT | CASSESGTGELFF
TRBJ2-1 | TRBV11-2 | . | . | TGTGCCAGCTGGATTCCGGCGTACAATGAGCAGTTCTTC | CASWIPAYNEQFF
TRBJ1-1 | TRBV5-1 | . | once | TGCGCCAGCCGAATATCGATGGGTGAGAACACTGAAGCTTTCTTT | CASRISMGENTEAFF
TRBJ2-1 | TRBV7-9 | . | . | TGTGCCAGCAGCGACCCCCGAGGGCAAGGCCCCTACAATGAGCAGTTCTTC | CASSDPRGQGPYNEQFF
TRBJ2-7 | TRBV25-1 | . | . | TGTGCCAGCAGTGTCGGTAGATCCTACGAGCAGTACTTC | CASSVGRSYEQYF
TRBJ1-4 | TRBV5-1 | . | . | TGCGCCAGCAGCCCGGGTAACGGTGGTGAAAAACTGTTTTTT | CASSPGNGGEKLFF
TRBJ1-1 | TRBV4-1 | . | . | TGCGCCAGCAGCCGTTTCGGGGGGGGGAACACTGAAGCTTTCTTT | CASSRFGGGNTEAFF
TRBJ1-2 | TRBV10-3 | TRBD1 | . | TGTGCCATCAGTGATACGACAGGGGGGCATGGCTACACCTTC | CAISDTTGGHGYTF
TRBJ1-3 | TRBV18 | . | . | TGTGCCAGCTCACCCTTGGACAGACCGAGCTCTGGAAACACCATATATTTT | CASSPLDRPSSGNTIYF
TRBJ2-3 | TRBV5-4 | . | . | TGTGCCACAACCCGGCGAGGGGGCACAGATACGCAGTATTTT | CATTRRGGTDTQYF